The T cell receptor (beta chain) under discussion was sequenced for a study of T cell responses to AZD1222 COVID-19 vaccine. The CDR3 extends over 13 amino acids. V lost 5 bases to trimming and J lost 5 bases, with 12 bases between them. Germline CDR1 and CDR2: SGHVS and FQNEAQ. The assay was immunoSEQ multiplex PCR, and TCRdb's table has in-frame clones only and misses some. There are under 130,000 clones in the sample; 87% occur only once, and roughly 2.5% lies in the top ten. Note on this clone: Its antigen is not identified.

Whole-study findings and limits: Clonal diversity was possibly underestimated, and white British individuals and females predominated among donors. Only six AZD1222 recipients tested seropositive at baseline. Spike-specific TCR breadth and depth grew following two AZD1222 doses.

The sequence derives from an adult who received the AZD1222 COVID-19 vaccine. V is TRBV7-8 and J is TRBJ1-1; D gene unclear. Here the sequenced sample was peripheral blood, taken 28 days after the second AZD1222 dose. CDR3 amino acids: CASSLRTGTEAFF. The CDR3 DNA reads TGTGCCAGCAGCCTTCGGACGGGGACTGAAGCTTTCTTT.